The 13 T cell receptor beta chains given below trace back to one sample, sequenced in a study of blood T cell repertoires in COVID-19. Libraries were prepared by immunoSEQ multiplex PCR; TCRdb keeps only in-frame clonotypes and omits some of them. The data contain about 180,000 clones, 81% of them singletons. The sample taken for sequencing was PBMCs or T cells enriched from blood (not recorded which). These receptors all come from a woman in her 40s with acute COVID-19.

In its sample, this clone was seen once. V and J are TRBV2 and TRBJ2-7, with D unresolved. CDR1 is SNHLY and CDR2 is FYNNEI in the germline V gene. The CDR3 contains 12 residues. V lost 7 bases to trimming and J lost 6 bases, with 13 bases between them. CDR3 sequence: CASTFRSAEQYV. The DNA of the CDR3 is TGTGCCAGCACCTTCCGGAGCGCCGAGCAGTACGTC.

The chain is built from TRBV6-1 and TRBJ2-1, with a tentative D call TRBD2 (5 bases). V was pared by 4 bases and J by 9 bases, with 22 bases between. The germline gives CDR1 MNHNS, CDR2 SASEGT. This CDR3 comprises 16 residues. CDR3 region: CASSASTTLFSSEQFF. CDR3 DNA sequence: TGTGCCAGCAGTGCTTCGACTACTCTTTTTTCGAGTGAGCAGTTCTTC.

V is TRBV6-6 and J is TRBJ2-7; D perhaps matches TRBD2 (6 bases). The V gene's germline CDR1 is MNHNY and CDR2 SVGAGI (reference sequence). Trimming left V 6 bases short and J 1 base short, with 16 bases between. The CDR3 length is 15 residues. The CDR3 spells CASSGGDLGSYEQYF. CDR3 DNA sequence: TGTGCCAGCAGCGGAGGGGACCTGGGTTCCTACGAGCAGTACTTC.

The V call is TRBV6-5, the J call TRBJ2-5; no definite D call. The CDR3 extends over 11 amino acids. The germline V and J ends were trimmed by 0 bases and 7 bases, with 3 bases remaining between them. Germline assignment: CDR1 MNHEY and CDR2 SVGAGI. The DNA for the CDR3 is TGTGCCAGCAGTTACTCTCGGACCCAGTACTTC. Protein sequence: CASSYSRTQYF.

This clone has just one count. The V call is TRBV6-5, the J call TRBJ2-7; 8 nucleotides agree with TRBD1. The length of the CDR3 is 14 residues. J was trimmed by 3 bases and V by 6 bases; bases with no gene match: 7. CDR1 is MNHEY and CDR2 is SVGAGI in the germline V gene. This CDR3 is CASRTGVFGYEQYF. The CDR3 coding sequence is TGTGCCAGCAGGACAGGGGTCTTCGGCTACGAGCAGTACTTC.

This clone has only a few counts. The rearrangement uses TRBV18 and TRBJ1-2; 8 bases align to TRBD1. The CDR3 runs to 14 residues. Germline loops: CDR1 KGHSH, CDR2 LQKENI. V trimming: 5 bases; J trimming: 2 bases; junction bases outside the gene matches: 4. CDR3 sequence reads: CASSVQGANYGYTF. CDR3 sequence (DNA): TGTGCCAGCTCAGTCCAGGGGGCGAACTATGGCTACACCTTC.

This clone was seen more than once but under ten times. The V gene is TRBV6-1, the J gene TRBJ1-2, with D unresolved. Between the trimmed V and J ends, which lost 2 bases and 7 bases, there was a span of 11 bases. Germline values: CDR1 MNHNS, CDR2 SASEGT. CDR3 length: 13 amino acids. CDR3 coding DNA: TGTGCCAGCAGTGAACCCGGTCTTGGTGGCTACACCTTC. Translated, it gives CASSEPGLGGYTF.

The chain uses TRBV9 and TRBJ2-1; TRBD2 aligns across 9 bases. This CDR3 contains 16 residues. Germline assignment: CDR1 SGDLS and CDR2 YYNGEE. Unmatched junction bases numbered 11, after V lost 3 bases and J lost 7 bases. CDR3 bases: TGTGCCAGCAGCGGACCCCGGCGGGAGGGCGAAAATGAGCAGTTCTTC. Amino acids: CASSGPRREGENEQFF.

This clone has a single count. The rearrangement links TRBV9 to TRBJ1-2; 9 nucleotides match TRBD1. The CDR3 is 15 residues long. Germline assignment: CDR1 SGDLS and CDR2 YYNGEE. V shed 3 bases and J 2 bases; nucleotides not matched to a gene: 5. The DNA for the CDR3 is TGTGCCAGCAGCGAGGGGACAGGGACCAACTATGGCTACACCTTC. Amino acid sequence: CASSEGTGTNYGYTF.

This chain connects TRBV19 to TRBJ1-1; perhaps TRBD1 as D (5 bases). Germline assignment: CDR1 LNHDA and CDR2 SQIVND (reference sequence). Trimming took 5 bases from V and 3 from J, leaving 19 bases between them. This CDR3 has 16 residues. The CDR3 nucleotides read TGTGCCAGTAGTGATCCCAGGGCCCCCACGGACACTGAAGCTTTCTTT. Its translation is CASSDPRAPTDTEAFF.

The chain employs TRBV7-9 and TRBJ1-4; 8 nucleotides align to TRBD1. V lost 1 base to trimming and J lost 7 bases; unmatched junction nucleotides: 2. The V gene's germline CDR1 is SEHNR and CDR2 FQNEAQ (reference sequence). This CDR3 has 14 residues. The CDR3 nucleotides read TGTGCCAGCAGCTTAGACAGGGGGGGTGAAAAACTGTTTTTT. The encoded protein is CASSLDRGGEKLFF.

This clone has a count of ten or more. V and J are TRBV11-2 and TRBJ2-1; TRBD2 matches 9 bases. The V segment lost 5 bases and the J segment 3 bases; nucleotides outside the gene matches: 8. This CDR3 has 16 amino acids. Looked up from germline, CDR1 is SGHAT and CDR2 is FQNNGV. The CDR3 spells CASSISGSPFYNEQFF. Here the CDR3 DNA reads TGTGCCAGCAGCATTAGCGGGAGTCCCTTCTACAATGAGCAGTTCTTC. Supplemented by reference TRBV11-2 and TRBJ2-1, the full variable domain reads EAGVAQSPRYKIIEKRQSVAFWCNPISGHATLYWYQQILGQGPKLLIQFQNNGVVDDSQLPKDRFSAERLKGVDSTLKIQPAKLEDSAVYLCASSISGSPFYNEQFFGPGTRLTVL.

The chain recombines TRBV10-2 with TRBJ1-5, with a tentative D call TRBD1 (5 bases). Germline values: CDR1 WSHSY, CDR2 SAAADI. CDR3 length equals 17 residues. Trimming removed 5 bases at V and 1 base at J, with 18 bases between. The CDR3 nucleotides read TGCGCCAGCAGTCATGACAGCTCCGTCGGGAGCAATCAGCCCCAGCATTTT. It translates to CASSHDSSVGSNQPQHF.